This T cell receptor (beta chain) appears in the sequencing data of a study of T-cell reconstitution after alpha-beta-depleted transplantation in children. This clonotype has at least ten counts. The target antigen is unknown. Researchers prepared the TCRbeta library using unique molecular identifiers, the study reports. TCRdb independently ran MiXCR on the PCR reads; one entry per CDR3 protein. The sample includes approximately 490,000 distinct CDR3 sequences, about 10% seen only once; the top ten take 2%. The CDR3 contains 18 residues. V was cut by 5 bases and J by 0 bases, with 22 bases left in between. Germline V lookup: CDR1 LGHDT, CDR2 YNNKEL (reference sequence). Study-wide findings and caveats: A year post-transplant, T-cell counts and diversity derived mostly from newly produced T cells. Expanded graft clones numbering several hundred reportedly gave rise to alpha-beta T cells about two months after transplant. For some patients, TCRbeta diversity was high at day 60 because of recipient T cells and thymic progenitors that survived.

The V gene is TRBV3-1, the J gene TRBJ1-2; D remains unclear. The origin of this receptor is a child younger than 10 with inherited bone marrow failure, due to receive a stem cell transplant. The sample here was PBMCs, taken before TCRalphabeta/CD19-depleted stem cell transplant. In DNA, the CDR3 is TGTGCCAGCAGCACCCCTAGAGGAGTCTCGGCCGCTAACTATGGCTACACCTTC. Amino acids: CASSTPRGVSAANYGYTF.